The clone carrying this TCR beta chain was detected a few times. Its cognate antigen is unknown. The data originate from a study of T-cell memory formation after mild COVID-19. Points from the study as a whole: A balance of CD4 and CD8 characterized clones contracting day 15 to 85, whereas later expanders leaned CD4+.

5'RACE with constant-segment primers yielded barcoded, UMI-tagged TCR alpha and TCR beta cDNA libraries. MiXCR, run by TCRdb on the 5' RACE reads, gives a single entry per CDR3 protein. The repertoire consists of hundreds of thousands of distinct CDR3 sequences, with about a quarter occurring once and the leading ten covering around 13%. Looked up from germline, CDR1 is SEHNR and CDR2 is FQNEAQ (reference sequence). The CDR3 runs 15 residues. V lost 2 bases and J lost 3, with 12 bases in between. The chain joins TRBV7-9 to TRBJ2-3; tentatively, D is TRBD2 (6 bases). The receptor's source is an adult woman who had mild COVID-19 (a few samples of this study predate the infection). Cell type and time point are not known. Sequenced sample: PBMCs or a T cell subset sorted from them (not recorded which). The CDR3 coding sequence is TGTGCCAGCAGCTTAAATGCGGGGCGAACAGATACGCAGTATTTT. Translation: CASSLNAGRTDTQYF.